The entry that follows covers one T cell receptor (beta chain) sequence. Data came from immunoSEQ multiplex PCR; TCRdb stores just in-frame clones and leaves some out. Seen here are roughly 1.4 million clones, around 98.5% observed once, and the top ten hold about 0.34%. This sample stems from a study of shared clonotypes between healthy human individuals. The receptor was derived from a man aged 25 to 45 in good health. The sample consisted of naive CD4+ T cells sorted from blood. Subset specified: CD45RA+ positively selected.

Written as DNA, the CDR3 is TGTGCCAGCAGCCCTAGGGGTACCGACGGCTACACCTTC. Translation: CASSPRGTDGYTF. The chain joins TRBV5-4 to TRBJ1-2; a possible D gene is TRBD1 (5 bases). The CDR3 is 13 residues long. From germline, CDR1 is SGHNT and CDR2 YYREEE (reference sequence). Trimming took off 4 bases at V and 8 bases at J, with 15 bases between the two ends.